What follows are 12 T cell receptor beta chains derived from one specimen sequenced in a study of T cell repertoires in cytomegalovirus infection. TCRdb passed the reads through MiXCR, listing each CDR3 protein once. The sample lists around 570,000 distinct CDR3 sequences, 40% occurring once. Their antigens are not known. Sequencing was performed on cultured PBMCs, taken from culture after CMV antigen stimulation. The source is a human donor in good health (CMV status not recorded). Some clones in this sample may be carry-over from other donors' samples.

The rearrangement uses TRBV7-3 and TRBJ2-6, with no clear D. Between the trimmed V and J ends, which lost 4 bases and 4 bases, there was a span of 14 bases. This CDR3 is built from 16 residues. Per the germline V gene, CDR1 is SGHTA and CDR2 is FQGTGA. The CDR3 loop is CASSSALVSGANVLTF. The CDR3 nucleotides read TGTGCCAGCAGCTCCGCTCTCGTATCCGGGGCCAACGTCCTGACTTTC.

The chain is built from TRBV7-8 and TRBJ2-1, with 9 bases aligning to TRBD2. V lost 1 base, J lost 8 bases, and 12 bases stayed unmatched. The germline V gene has CDR1 SGHVS and CDR2 FQNEAQ. This CDR3 spans 17 amino acids. CDR3 residues: CASSLGVRREGHYEQFF. CDR3 bases: TGTGCCAGCAGCTTAGGGGTTCGGCGGGAGGGCCACTATGAGCAGTTCTTC.

The rearrangement links TRBV10-3 to TRBJ1-5; 10 bases are shared with TRBD1. The V and J ends lost 6 bases and 5 bases, in that order; junction bases with no gene match: 10. Germline assignment: CDR1 ENHRY and CDR2 SYGVKD. The length of the CDR3 is 16 residues. The CDR3 loop reads CAIRPGTGAEDQPQHF. The CDR3 DNA follows: TGTGCCATCAGGCCCGGGACAGGGGCCGAGGATCAGCCCCAGCATTTT.

There are a few counts of this clonotype. This chain joins TRBV7-2 and TRBJ2-1; D uncertain. V was trimmed by 2 bases and J by 5 bases, leaving 4 bases between them. From germline, CDR1 is SGHTA and CDR2 FQGNSA. The CDR3 loop spans 12 amino acids. The CDR3 region is CASSLYNNEQFF. CDR3 DNA sequence: TGTGCCAGCAGCTTATACAACAATGAGCAGTTCTTC.

The chain carries TRBV7-4 and TRBJ2-7, with D unresolved. The V end was cut by 7 bases, the J end by 5 bases, with 15 bases between. From germline, CDR1 is SGHVT and CDR2 SQSDAQ. The CDR3 has 13 residues. The CDR3 DNA follows: TGTGCCAGCACCAAAGGACCGAACCACGAGCAGTACTTC. Amino acid sequence: CASTKGPNHEQYF.

This clonotype was observed a handful of times. The chain couples TRBV19 to TRBJ2-7; D gene ambiguous. The CDR3 has 13 residues. The V gene lost 1 base and the J gene lost 3 bases, with 7 bases spanning the gap. The V gene's germline CDR1 is LNHDA and CDR2 SQIVND (reference sequence). The CDR3 loop reads CASSIVGSYEQYF. The CDR3 DNA is TGTGCCAGTAGTATAGTCGGTAGCTACGAGCAGTACTTC.

The chain joins TRBV12-3 or TRBV12-4 to TRBJ2-7; TRBD1 is a possible D gene (7 bases). The CDR3 extends over 16 amino acids. With 5 bases removed from V and 0 bases from J, the gap between germline ends came to 17 bases. CDR3 DNA: TGTGCCAGCAGTCCCCACGCGGGACAGAACTCCTACGAGCAGTACTTC. Translation gives CASSPHAGQNSYEQYF.

The CDR3, as DNA: TGCGCCAGCAGCTTGGGCCTCGGGGCATACTCCAATGAGCAGTTCTTC. This sequence encodes CASSLGLGAYSNEQFF. The gene calls are TRBV5-1 and TRBJ2-1; D may correspond to TRBD1 or TRBD2 (5 bases each). The length of the CDR3 is 16 residues. V was shortened by 0 bases and J by 6 bases, with 16 bases between the two germline ends. The germline V gene encodes CDR1 SGHRS and CDR2 YFSETQ.

This chain links TRBV6-2 or TRBV6-3 with TRBJ1-6; D remains unclear. The CDR3 length is 14 residues. Germline CDR1 is MNHEY and CDR2 is SVGEGT. V was trimmed by 2 bases and J by 0 bases, leaving 2 bases between them. The CDR3 DNA follows: TGTGCCAGCAGTTACAGCTCCTATAATTCACCCCTCCACTTT. Translated: CASSYSSYNSPLHF.

This chain joins TRBV6-1 and TRBJ1-2, with D hard to call. V gave up 4 bases and J gave up 0 bases, with 9 bases separating them. CDR3 length: 14 residues. CDR1 is MNHNS and CDR2 is SASEGT in the germline V gene. DNA for the CDR3: TGTGCCAGCAGTGTGGACGGTGCTAACTATGGCTACACCTTC. It codes for CASSVDGANYGYTF.

The J gene is TRBJ2-1, the V gene TRBV7-6, with 13 nucleotides matching TRBD2. The trim removed 5 bases at V and 9 bases at J, leaving 10 bases unmatched. Germline CDR1 and CDR2: SGHVS and FNYEAQ. The CDR3 runs to 16 residues. This chain's CDR3 is CASSGARLAGGREQFF. CDR3 sequence (DNA): TGTGCCAGCAGCGGAGCCAGACTAGCGGGAGGACGTGAGCAGTTCTTC.

The chain employs TRBV2 and TRBJ2-1; TRBD1 matches 7 bases. V was pared by 6 bases and J by 5 bases, with 1 base of the junction left unmatched. The CDR3 sequence is 12 residues long. CDR1 and CDR2 (germline): SNHLY, FYNNEI. CDR3 bases: TGTGCCAGCAGAGGGACAGACAATGAGCAGTTCTTC. Translation: CASRGTDNEQFF.